This T cell receptor (beta chain) originates from a study of PD-1 blockade in classical Hodgkin lymphoma. The repertoire was sequenced with immunoSEQ multiplex PCR; TCRdb's copy has only in-frame clones and lacks some. The sample records approximately 26,000 clones, around 70% being singletons. No patient escaped relapse after autologous stem cell transplantation, and brentuximab vedotin exposure varied. The CDR3 length equals 14 residues, ends included. CDR1 and CDR2 (germline): MDHEN, SYDVKM. A remark on this clone: The DNA is left out, because the CDR3 cannot be placed on it with certainty; the CDR3 is given as TCRdb lists it.

Sequenced material: peripheral blood mononuclear cells (PBMCs), taken at baseline. This TCR came from a human donor with classical Hodgkin lymphoma. The chain combines TRBV28 with TRBJ2-3. CDR3 amino acids: CASSSSDRADTQYF.